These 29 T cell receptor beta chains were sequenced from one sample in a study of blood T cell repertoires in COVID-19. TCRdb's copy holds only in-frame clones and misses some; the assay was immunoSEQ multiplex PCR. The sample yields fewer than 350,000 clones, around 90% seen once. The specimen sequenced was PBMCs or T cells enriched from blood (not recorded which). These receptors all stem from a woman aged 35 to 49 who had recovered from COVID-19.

The CDR3 is CASSLGQGSGTNEKLFF. CDR3 nucleotides: TGTGCCAGCAGCTTGGGACAGGGCTCTGGGACTAATGAAAAACTGTTTTTT. This rearrangement joins TRBV7-9 to TRBJ1-4; 9 bases fit TRBD1. The germline V gene encodes CDR1 SEHNR and CDR2 FQNEAQ (reference sequence). The CDR3 loop spans 17 amino acids. Trimming cost V 3 bases and J 2 bases; bases outside gene matches: 7.

Here the CDR3 reads CASRERGTGNQPQHF. The CDR3 coding sequence is TGTGCCAGCAGGGAGCGTGGGACAGGGAATCAGCCCCAGCATTTT. The chain couples TRBV6-5 to TRBJ1-5, with 9 positions matching TRBD1. The CDR3 totals 15 residues. V was pared by 6 bases and J by 4 bases, with 7 bases of the junction left unmatched. CDR1 and CDR2 (germline): MNHEY, SVGAGI.

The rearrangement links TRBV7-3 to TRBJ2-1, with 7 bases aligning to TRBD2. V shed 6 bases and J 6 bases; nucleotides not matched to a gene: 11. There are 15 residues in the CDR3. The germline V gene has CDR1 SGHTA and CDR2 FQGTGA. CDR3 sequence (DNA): TGTGCCAGCAGTTCAGAAGGACTAGGGAGCAATGAGCAGTTCTTC. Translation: CASSSEGLGSNEQFF.

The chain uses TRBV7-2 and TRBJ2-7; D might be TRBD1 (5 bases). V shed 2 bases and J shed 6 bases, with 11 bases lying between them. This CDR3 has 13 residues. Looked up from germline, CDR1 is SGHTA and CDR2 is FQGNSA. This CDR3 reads CASSLPGPGEQYF. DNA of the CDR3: TGTGCCAGCAGCTTACCAGGGCCGGGCGAGCAGTACTTC. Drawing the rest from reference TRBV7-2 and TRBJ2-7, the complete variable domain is GAGVSQSPSNKVTEKGKDVELRCDPISGHTALYWYRQSLGQGLEFLIYFQGNSAPDKSGLPSDRFSAERTGGSVSTLTIQRTQQEDSAVYLCASSLPGPGEQYFGPGTRLTVT.

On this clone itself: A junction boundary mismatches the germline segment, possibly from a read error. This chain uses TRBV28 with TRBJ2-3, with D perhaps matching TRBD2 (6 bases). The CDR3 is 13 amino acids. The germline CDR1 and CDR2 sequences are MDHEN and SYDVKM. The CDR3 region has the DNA TGCGCAATAAGCGGGTCCGCTACAGATACGCAGTATTTT. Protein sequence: CAISGSATDTQYF.

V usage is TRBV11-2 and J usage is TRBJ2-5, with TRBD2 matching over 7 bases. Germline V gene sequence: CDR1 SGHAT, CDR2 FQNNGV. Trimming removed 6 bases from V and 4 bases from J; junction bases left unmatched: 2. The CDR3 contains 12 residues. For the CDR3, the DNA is TGTGCCAGCAGGTCGGGGGGAGAGACCCAGTACTTC. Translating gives CASRSGGETQYF. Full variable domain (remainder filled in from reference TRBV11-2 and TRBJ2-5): EAGVAQSPRYKIIEKRQSVAFWCNPISGHATLYWYQQILGQGPKLLIQFQNNGVVDDSQLPKDRFSAERLKGVDSTLKIQPAKLEDSAVYLCASRSGGETQYFGPGTRLLVL.

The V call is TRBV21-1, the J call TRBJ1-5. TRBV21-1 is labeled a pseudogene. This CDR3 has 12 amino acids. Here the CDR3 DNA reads TGTGCCAGCGAGAGGTGGTTAGGGCCCCAGCATTTT. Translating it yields CASERWLGPQHF.

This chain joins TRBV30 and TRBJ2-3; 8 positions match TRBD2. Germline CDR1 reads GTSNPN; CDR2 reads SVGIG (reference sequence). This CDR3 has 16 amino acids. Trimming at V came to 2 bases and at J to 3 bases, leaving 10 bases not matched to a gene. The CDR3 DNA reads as TGTGCCTGGAGTATTCTCCCCAGCGGGAGTACAGATACGCAGTATTTT. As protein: CAWSILPSGSTDTQYF. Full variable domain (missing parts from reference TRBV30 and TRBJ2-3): SQTIHQWPATLVQPVGSPLSLECTVEGTSNPNLYWYRQAAGRGLQLLFYSVGIGQISSEVPQNLSASRPQDRQFILSSKKLLLSDSGFYLCAWSILPSGSTDTQYFGPGTRLTVL.

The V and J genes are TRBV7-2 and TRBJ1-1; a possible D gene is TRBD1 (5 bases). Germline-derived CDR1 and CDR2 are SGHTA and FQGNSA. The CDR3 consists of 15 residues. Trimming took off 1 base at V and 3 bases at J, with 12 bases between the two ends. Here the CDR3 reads CASSLDQRGDTEAFF. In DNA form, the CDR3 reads TGTGCCAGCAGCTTAGATCAGCGGGGGGACACTGAAGCTTTCTTT.

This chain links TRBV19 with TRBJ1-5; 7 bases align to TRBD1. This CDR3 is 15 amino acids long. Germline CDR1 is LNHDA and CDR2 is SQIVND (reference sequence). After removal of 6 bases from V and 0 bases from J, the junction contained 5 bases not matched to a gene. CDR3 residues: CASSRGQDSNQPQHF. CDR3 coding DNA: TGTGCCAGTAGCCGCGGACAGGATAGCAATCAGCCCCAGCATTTT.

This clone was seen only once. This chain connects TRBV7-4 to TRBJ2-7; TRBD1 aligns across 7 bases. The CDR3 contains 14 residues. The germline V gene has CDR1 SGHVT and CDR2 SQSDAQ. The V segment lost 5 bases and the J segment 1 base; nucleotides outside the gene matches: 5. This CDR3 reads CASSRPTGSYEQYF. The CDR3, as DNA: TGTGCCAGCAGCCGACCGACAGGGTCCTACGAGCAGTACTTC.

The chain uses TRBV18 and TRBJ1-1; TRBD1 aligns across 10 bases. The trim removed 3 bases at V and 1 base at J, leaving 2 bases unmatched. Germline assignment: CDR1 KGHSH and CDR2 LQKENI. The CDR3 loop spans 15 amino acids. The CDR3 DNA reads TGTGCCAGCTCACCGACAGGGGGCTGGAACACTGAAGCTTTCTTT. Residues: CASSPTGGWNTEAFF.

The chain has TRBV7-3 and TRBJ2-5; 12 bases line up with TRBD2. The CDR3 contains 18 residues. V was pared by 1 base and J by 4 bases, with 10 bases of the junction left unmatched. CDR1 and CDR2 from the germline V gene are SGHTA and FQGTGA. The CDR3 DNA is TGTGCCAGCAGCTTAAACCCCGGGCTAGCGGGAGGGCGAGAGACCCAGTACTTC. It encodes CASSLNPGLAGGRETQYF.

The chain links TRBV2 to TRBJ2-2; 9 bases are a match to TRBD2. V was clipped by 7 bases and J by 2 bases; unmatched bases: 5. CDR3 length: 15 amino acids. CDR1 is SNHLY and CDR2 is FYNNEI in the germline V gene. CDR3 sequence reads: CASKRGDGNTGELFF. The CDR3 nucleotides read TGTGCCAGCAAGCGGGGGGACGGAAACACCGGGGAGCTGTTTTTT.

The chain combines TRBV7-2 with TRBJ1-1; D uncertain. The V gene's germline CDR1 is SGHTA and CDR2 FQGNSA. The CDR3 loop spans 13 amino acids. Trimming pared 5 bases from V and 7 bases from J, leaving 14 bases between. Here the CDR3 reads CASSPPQNFEAFF. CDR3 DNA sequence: TGTGCCAGCAGCCCTCCCCAGAATTTTGAAGCTTTCTTT.

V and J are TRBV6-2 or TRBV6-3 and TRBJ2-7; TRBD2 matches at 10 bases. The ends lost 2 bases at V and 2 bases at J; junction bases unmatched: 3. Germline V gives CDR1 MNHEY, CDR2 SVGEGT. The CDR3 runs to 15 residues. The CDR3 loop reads CASSYIGTSAYEQYF. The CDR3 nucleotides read TGTGCCAGCAGTTACATAGGGACTAGCGCCTACGAGCAGTACTTC.

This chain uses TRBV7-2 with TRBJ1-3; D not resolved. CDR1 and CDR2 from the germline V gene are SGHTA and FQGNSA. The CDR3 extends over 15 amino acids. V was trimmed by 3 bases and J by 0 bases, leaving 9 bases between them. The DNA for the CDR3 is TGTGCCAGCAGCTTCAGACATGGCTCTGGAAACACCATATATTTT. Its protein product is CASSFRHGSGNTIYF.

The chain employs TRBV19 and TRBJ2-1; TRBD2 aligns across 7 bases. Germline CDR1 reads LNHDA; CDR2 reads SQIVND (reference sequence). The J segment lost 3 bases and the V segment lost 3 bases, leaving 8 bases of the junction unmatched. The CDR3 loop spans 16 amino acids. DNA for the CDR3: TGTGCCAGTAGTATCAGCCGGAGCGGGGTCTACAATGAGCAGTTCTTC. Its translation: CASSISRSGVYNEQFF.

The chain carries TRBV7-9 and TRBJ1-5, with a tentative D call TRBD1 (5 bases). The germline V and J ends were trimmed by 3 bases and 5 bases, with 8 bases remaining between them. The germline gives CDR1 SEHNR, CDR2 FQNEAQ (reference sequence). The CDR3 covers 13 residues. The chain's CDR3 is CASSLMTDQPQHF. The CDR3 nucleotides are TGTGCCAGCAGCTTGATGACAGATCAGCCCCAGCATTTT.

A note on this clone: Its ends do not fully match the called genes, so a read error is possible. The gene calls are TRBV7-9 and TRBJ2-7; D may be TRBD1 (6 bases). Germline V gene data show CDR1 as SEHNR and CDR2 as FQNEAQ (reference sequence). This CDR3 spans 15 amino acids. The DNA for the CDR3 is TGTGCCAGCAGCCCGGCAGGCAGGGGCTCCCACGAGCAGTACTTC. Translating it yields CASSPAGRGSHEQYF.

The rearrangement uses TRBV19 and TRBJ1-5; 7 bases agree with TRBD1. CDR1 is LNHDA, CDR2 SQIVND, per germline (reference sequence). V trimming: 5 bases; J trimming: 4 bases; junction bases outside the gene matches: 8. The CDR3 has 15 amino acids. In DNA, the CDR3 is TGTGCCAGTAGTGTCATCGACAGGGCTAATCAGCCCCAGCATTTT. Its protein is CASSVIDRANQPQHF.

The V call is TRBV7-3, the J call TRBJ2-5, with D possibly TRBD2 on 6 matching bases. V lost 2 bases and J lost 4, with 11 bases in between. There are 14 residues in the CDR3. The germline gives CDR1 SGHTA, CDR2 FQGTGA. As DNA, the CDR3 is TGTGCCAGCAGCTTAGGGGCGGGATCAGAGACCCAGTACTTC. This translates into CASSLGAGSETQYF.

Here the CDR3 DNA reads TGTGCCAGCAGCCTGAACAGGGAACAGAGATTGAATTCACCCCTCCACTTT. Translating it yields CASSLNREQRLNSPLHF. The chain links TRBV7-8 to TRBJ1-6; D might be TRBD1 (6 bases). The CDR3 has 17 residues. Germline-derived CDR1 and CDR2 are SGHVS and FQNEAQ. Trimming cost V 5 bases and J 7 bases, with 21 bases left between them.

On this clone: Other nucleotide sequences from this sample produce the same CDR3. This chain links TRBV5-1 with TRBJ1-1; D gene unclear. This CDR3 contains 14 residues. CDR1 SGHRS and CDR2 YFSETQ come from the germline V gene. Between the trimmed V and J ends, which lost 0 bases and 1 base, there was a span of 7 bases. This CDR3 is CASSLVPGNTEAFF. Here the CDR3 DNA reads TGCGCCAGCAGCTTGGTGCCAGGGAACACTGAAGCTTTCTTT.

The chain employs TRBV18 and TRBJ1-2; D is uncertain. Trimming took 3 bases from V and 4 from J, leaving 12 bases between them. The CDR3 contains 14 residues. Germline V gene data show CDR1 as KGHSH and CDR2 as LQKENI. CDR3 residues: CASSPSSDFYGYTF. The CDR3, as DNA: TGTGCCAGCTCACCGTCGAGTGACTTCTATGGCTACACCTTC. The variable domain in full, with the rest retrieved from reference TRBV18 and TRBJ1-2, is NAGVMQNPRHLVRRRGQEARLRCSPMKGHSHVYWYRQLPEEGLKFMVYLQKENIIDESGMPKERFSAEFPKEGPSILRIQQVVRGDSAAYFCASSPSSDFYGYTFGSGTRLTVV.

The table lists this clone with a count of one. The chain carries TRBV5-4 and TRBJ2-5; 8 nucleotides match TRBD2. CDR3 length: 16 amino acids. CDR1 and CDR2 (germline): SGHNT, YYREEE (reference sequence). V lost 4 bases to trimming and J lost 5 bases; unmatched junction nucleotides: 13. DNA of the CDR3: TGTGCCAGCAGCCCCGGGGGCCCGGGAGGGGGGGAGACCCAGTACTTC. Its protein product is CASSPGGPGGGETQYF.

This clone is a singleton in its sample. The CDR3 DNA reads TGTGCCAGTAGTATTAGCGGGACAACTAACTATGGCTACACCTTC. This encodes CASSISGTTNYGYTF. The V call is TRBV19, the J call TRBJ1-2, with D possibly matching TRBD1 (6 bases). Trimming stripped 3 bases from V and 0 bases from J, with 11 bases between. CDR1 is LNHDA, CDR2 SQIVND, per germline (reference sequence). CDR3 length: 15 residues. The whole variable domain, filled in from reference TRBV19 and TRBJ1-2, reads DGGITQSPKYLFRKEGQNVTLSCEQNLNHDAMYWYRQDPGQGLRLIYYSQIVNDFQKGDIAEGYSVSREKKESFPLTVTSAQKNPTAFYLCASSISGTTNYGYTFGSGTRLTVV.

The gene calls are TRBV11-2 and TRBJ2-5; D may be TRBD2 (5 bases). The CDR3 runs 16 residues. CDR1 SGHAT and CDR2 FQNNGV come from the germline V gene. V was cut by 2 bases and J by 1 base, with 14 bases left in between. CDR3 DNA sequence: TGTGCCAGCAGCTTACGGCGGGCCAGCCTCCAAGAGACCCAGTACTTC. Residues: CASSLRRASLQETQYF.

The CDR3 region is CASSLLSAGGQETQYF. The CDR3 nucleotides are TGTGCCAGCTCCCTCTTGTCGGCGGGGGGCCAAGAGACCCAGTACTTC. V usage is TRBV18 and J usage is TRBJ2-5; 8 bases are a match to TRBD2. In germline, CDR1 is KGHSH, CDR2 LQKENI. V gave up 6 bases and J gave up 1 base; unmatched junction bases: 10. CDR3 length: 16 residues.